The clone carrying this TCR beta chain was observed at least ten times. Its target is not known. Exclusions: uncontrolled infection, other autoimmune disease, pregnancy, lactation. The PBMCs were sourced from fresh peripheral blood (approximately 9.6 ml). Looked up from germline, CDR1 is SGHTA and CDR2 is FQGNSA. Trimming shortened V by 6 bases and J by 1 base, and 12 bases separated the two germline ends. This CDR3 is 15 amino acids long. This entry belongs to a study of T cells in Graves' hyperthyroidism and ophthalmopathy. Study-wide background: At the time of initial diagnosis and before any treatment, peripheral blood was collected. Overall study findings and caveats: The majority of expanded thyroid clonotypes above 0.001 also appeared in blood.

From RNA transcripts, TCR beta CDR3 regions were amplified. Using the HTBI primer set, a first-round RT-PCR was run on the TCR CDR3. Via MiXCR, TCRdb re-called the multiplex PCR reads, giving one row per CDR3 protein. Of 460,000 or so distinct CDR3 sequences in the sample, around 15% are singletons; the top ten hold about 17%. The TCR was taken from a woman aged 18-35 years with Graves' hyperthyroidism. Sequenced input: blood. The V call is TRBV7-2, the J call TRBJ2-2; no clear D gene. The CDR3 is CASRIGPLNTGELFF. DNA of the CDR3: TGTGCCAGCAGAATAGGTCCCTTGAACACCGGGGAGCTGTTTTTT.